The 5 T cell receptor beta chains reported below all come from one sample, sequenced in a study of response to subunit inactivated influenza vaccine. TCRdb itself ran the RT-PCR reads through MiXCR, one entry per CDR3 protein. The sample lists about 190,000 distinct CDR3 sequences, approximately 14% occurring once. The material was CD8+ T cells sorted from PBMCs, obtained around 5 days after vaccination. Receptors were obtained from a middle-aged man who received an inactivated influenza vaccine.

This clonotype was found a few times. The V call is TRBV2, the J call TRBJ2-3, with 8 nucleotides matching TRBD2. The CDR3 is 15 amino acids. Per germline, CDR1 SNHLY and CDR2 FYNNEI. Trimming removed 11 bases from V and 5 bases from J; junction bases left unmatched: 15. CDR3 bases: TGTGCCTGCGAAGGATCGGGGGGGCCGGAAGATACGCAGTATTTT. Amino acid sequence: CACEGSGGPEDTQYF.

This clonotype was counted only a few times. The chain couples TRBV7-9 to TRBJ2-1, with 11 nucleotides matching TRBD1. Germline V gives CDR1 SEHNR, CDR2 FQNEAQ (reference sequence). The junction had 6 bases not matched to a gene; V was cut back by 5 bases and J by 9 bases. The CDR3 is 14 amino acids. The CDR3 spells CASSTSGTGGEQFF. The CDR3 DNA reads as TGTGCCAGCAGCACCTCCGGGACAGGGGGTGAGCAGTTCTTC.

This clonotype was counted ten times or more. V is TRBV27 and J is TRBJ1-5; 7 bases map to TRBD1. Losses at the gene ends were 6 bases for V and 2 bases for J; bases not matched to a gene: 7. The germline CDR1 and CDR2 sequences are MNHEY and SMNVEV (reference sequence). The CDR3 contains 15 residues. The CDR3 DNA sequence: TGTGCCAGCAGCCTGACAGGGTTGGGCAATCAGCCCCAGCATTTT. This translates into CASSLTGLGNQPQHF.

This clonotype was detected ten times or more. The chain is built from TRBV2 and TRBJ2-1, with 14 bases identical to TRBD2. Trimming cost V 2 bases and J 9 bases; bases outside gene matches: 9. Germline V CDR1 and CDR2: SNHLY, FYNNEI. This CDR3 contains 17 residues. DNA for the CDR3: TGTGCCAGCAGTGAATCGGGCGGGACTAGCGGGGGAATTGAGCAGTTCTTC. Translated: CASSESGGTSGGIEQFF.

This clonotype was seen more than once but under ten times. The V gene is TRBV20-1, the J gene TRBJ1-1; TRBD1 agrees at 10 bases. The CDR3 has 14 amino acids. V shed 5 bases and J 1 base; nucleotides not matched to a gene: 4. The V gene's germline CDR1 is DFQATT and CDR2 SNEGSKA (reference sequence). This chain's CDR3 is CSAEDRGANTEAFF. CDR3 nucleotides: TGCAGTGCTGAGGACAGGGGGGCGAACACTGAAGCTTTCTTT.